Sequencing of this T cell receptor beta chain was carried out in a study of blood T cell repertoires in COVID-19. Clones were sequenced by immunoSEQ multiplex PCR, and TCRdb holds only the in-frame ones, with some missing. The sample includes hundreds of thousands of clones, more than 85% of them seen just once. The TCR comes from a woman aged 60-75 years who had recovered from COVID-19. Sequenced input: PBMCs or T cells enriched from blood (not recorded which).

DNA for the CDR3: TGTGCCAGCAGCTTACAACGGGTTGGTGAAAAACTGTTTTTT. Protein sequence: CASSLQRVGEKLFF. This chain joins TRBV11-2 and TRBJ1-4; D is ambiguous. V shed 2 bases and J shed 7 bases, with 11 bases lying between them. The CDR3 has 14 residues. Germline-derived CDR1 and CDR2 are SGHAT and FQNNGV.